The 19 T cell receptor beta chains below were found in one sample sequenced in a study of blood T cell repertoires in COVID-19. Data came from immunoSEQ multiplex PCR; TCRdb stores just in-frame clones and leaves some out. The sample contains some 200,000 clones, around nine tenths of which appear only once. The source material was peripheral blood. Source of these receptors: a woman in her late teens or twenties who had recovered from COVID-19.

The J gene is TRBJ2-1, the V gene TRBV6-4; 8 bases map to TRBD1. The CDR3 is 13 amino acids. Unmatched junction bases numbered 6, after V lost 4 bases and J lost 10 bases. Germline V gene lookup returns CDR1 MRHNA and CDR2 SNTAGT. The CDR3 DNA reads as TGTGCCAGCAGTGCGATGGACAGGGACGAGCAGTTCTTC. Its translation: CASSAMDRDEQFF.

The V call is TRBV4-3, the J call TRBJ2-1; 13 bases align to TRBD2. The trim removed 3 bases at V and 2 bases at J, leaving 7 bases unmatched. This CDR3 region has 18 residues. CDR1 is LGHNA and CDR2 is YSLEER in the germline V gene. This chain's CDR3 is CASSQVLAGGPPYNEQFF. The CDR3, as DNA: TGCGCCAGCAGCCAGGTACTAGCGGGGGGGCCCCCCTACAATGAGCAGTTCTTC.

V gene TRBV2 combines with J gene TRBJ1-5, with D possibly TRBD1 on 5 matching bases. The ends were cut back, 7 bases at V and 2 bases at J, with 12 bases in the middle. The CDR3 consists of 14 residues. The V gene's germline CDR1 is SNHLY and CDR2 FYNNEI. The CDR3 DNA reads TGTGCCAGCACTCGGCAGGGTGGCAATCAGCCCCAGCATTTT. As protein: CASTRQGGNQPQHF.

The chain links TRBV12-3 or TRBV12-4 to TRBJ2-1; the D gene is possibly TRBD2 (6 bases). The CDR3 loop spans 13 amino acids. Trimming removed 6 bases at V and 5 bases at J, with 11 bases between. The CDR3 loop reads CASSPGLHNEQFF. CDR3 DNA: TGTGCCAGCAGCCCGGGACTGCACAATGAGCAGTTCTTC.

The rearrangement uses TRBV19 and TRBJ2-3; maybe TRBD1 (6 bases). CDR1 and CDR2 (germline): LNHDA, SQIVND (reference sequence). This CDR3 is built from 15 residues. Trimming took off 3 bases at V and 6 bases at J, with 16 bases between the two ends. CDR3 residues: CASSMSLPGADTQYF. The CDR3 DNA follows: TGTGCCAGTAGTATGAGTCTTCCAGGGGCCGATACGCAGTATTTT.

This clone was detected only once. The CDR3 region has the DNA TGCGCCAGCAGCCCCCGACAGGGCTATGAGCAGTTCTTC. Protein product: CASSPRQGYEQFF. The chain joins TRBV5-1 to TRBJ2-1, with 7 positions matching TRBD1. Germline values: CDR1 SGHRS, CDR2 YFSETQ. CDR3 size: 13 residues. With V trimmed by 4 bases and J by 8 bases, 6 bases remained unmatched.

V gene TRBV11-2 combines with J gene TRBJ1-4, with D hard to call. Trimming left V 2 bases short and J 0 bases short, with 4 bases between. Germline assignment: CDR1 SGHAT and CDR2 FQNNGV. The CDR3 is made up of 14 amino acids. DNA for the CDR3: TGTGCCAGCAGCTTAATAGCAACTAATGAAAAACTGTTTTTT. Translation gives CASSLIATNEKLFF.

The V call is TRBV18, the J call TRBJ2-2; D is uncertain. Trimming stripped 3 bases from V and 4 bases from J, with 9 bases between. CDR1 KGHSH and CDR2 LQKENI come from the germline V gene. The CDR3 contains 14 residues. This CDR3 reads CASSPRSFTGELFF. The CDR3 region has the DNA TGTGCCAGCTCACCTCGTTCCTTCACCGGGGAGCTGTTTTTT.

This clone came up a few times. The junction departs from germline at one end; a sequencing error may be responsible. The chain links TRBV7-7 to TRBJ2-1, with 10 bases that match TRBD2. CDR3 length equals 15 residues. Germline lookup yields CDR1 SSHAT and CDR2 FNYEAQ (reference sequence). CDR3 sequence (DNA): TGTGCTAGCAGCTTAGCTAGCGGGAGTTCGAATGAGCAGTTCTTC. Amino acid sequence: CASSLASGSSNEQFF. The variable domain in full, with the rest retrieved from reference TRBV7-7 and TRBJ2-1, is GAGVSQSPRYKVTKRGQDVTLRCDPISSHATLYWYQQALGQGPEFLTYFNYEAQPDKSGLPSDRFSAERPEGSISTLTIQRTEQRDSAMYRCASSLASGSSNEQFFGPGTRLTVL.

CDR3 DNA: TGTGCCACCAGTGAGGAGGGCTTCACCGGGGAGCTGTTTTTT. Translated: CATSEEGFTGELFF. The genes are TRBV24-1 and TRBJ2-2, with D maybe TRBD2 (6 bases). CDR3 length equals 14 residues. V was cut by 4 bases and J by 4 bases, with 9 bases left in between. Germline V CDR1 and CDR2: KGHDR, SFDVKD.

This clone was seen a single time. The V and J genes are TRBV6-2 or TRBV6-3 and TRBJ2-7, with TRBD2 matching over 7 bases. Germline V gives CDR1 MNHEY, CDR2 SVGEGT. This CDR3 is 15 amino acids long. The V and J ends lost 5 bases and 2 bases, in that order; junction bases with no gene match: 9. The CDR3 DNA reads TGTGCCAGCAGTAGAATGGCGGGAGTGGCCTACGAGCAGTACGTC. This codes for CASSRMAGVAYEQYV.

This clone was detected only once. The rearrangement uses TRBV6-2 or TRBV6-3 and TRBJ1-6; unclear D gene. Germline V gene sequence: CDR1 MNHEY, CDR2 SVGEGT. V was pared by 0 bases and J by 9 bases, with 6 bases between. This CDR3 is 13 amino acids long. The CDR3, as DNA: TGTGCCAGCAGTTACTCCCTTTCTTCACCCCTCCACTTT. Protein: CASSYSLSSPLHF.

V and J are TRBV24-1 and TRBJ2-2, with D hard to call. V lost 3 bases to trimming and J lost 6 bases, with 4 bases between them. Germline-derived CDR1 and CDR2 are KGHDR and SFDVKD. The CDR3 covers 12 residues. The CDR3, as DNA: TGTGCCACCAGTGATCCCTCCGGGGAGCTGTTTTTT. Amino acids: CATSDPSGELFF.

A few counts support this clone. This chain joins TRBV4-3 and TRBJ2-1; 13 bases are shared with TRBD2. Germline assignment: CDR1 LGHNA and CDR2 YSLEER. The CDR3 runs to 15 residues. J lost 9 bases, V lost 4 bases, and 6 bases had no gene match. CDR3 residues: CASSRTSGGASEQFF. The DNA for the CDR3 is TGCGCCAGCAGCCGTACTAGCGGGGGGGCCAGTGAGCAGTTCTTC.

The V and J genes are TRBV19 and TRBJ2-2; 8 nucleotides match TRBD2. The CDR3 contains 17 residues. Trimming at V came to 7 bases and at J to 0 bases, leaving 10 bases not matched to a gene. The germline V gene encodes CDR1 LNHDA and CDR2 SQIVND (reference sequence). The CDR3 sequence: CASTPTAGVSNTGELFF. The DNA of the CDR3 is TGTGCCAGTACACCCACAGCGGGGGTATCGAACACCGGGGAGCTGTTTTTT.

The chain links TRBV6-2 or TRBV6-3 to TRBJ2-3, with TRBD2 matching over 8 bases. CDR1 and CDR2 from the germline V gene are MNHEY and SVGEGT. This CDR3 contains 15 residues. V was clipped by 4 bases and J by 2 bases; unmatched bases: 5. CDR3 sequence (DNA): TGTGCCAGCAGTTTTCGGGGGGGCCACACAGATACGCAGTATTTT. Translated: CASSFRGGHTDTQYF.

This clone was counted a few times. This same CDR3 is encoded by further DNA sequences in the sample. The chain carries TRBV11-3 and TRBJ2-2; TRBD2 matches at 7 bases. Germline trimming cut 1 base from V and 4 bases from J; bases unmatched to any gene: 0. The CDR3 has 14 residues. Germline V gene sequence: CDR1 SGHNT, CDR2 YENEEA. The CDR3 nucleotides read TGTGCCAGCAGCTTAGCGGGAGGCACCGGGGAGCTGTTTTTT. Translated: CASSLAGGTGELFF.

This clone was counted between two and nine times. V gene TRBV7-2 combines with J gene TRBJ2-7; TRBD2 matches at 7 bases. This CDR3 comprises 16 residues. V lost 1 base, J lost 2 bases, and 8 bases stayed unmatched. CDR1 is SGHTA and CDR2 is FQGNSA in the germline V gene. The CDR3 sequence: CASSLDGGGPPYEQYF. CDR3 coding DNA: TGTGCCAGCAGCTTAGACGGCGGGGGTCCACCCTACGAGCAGTACTTC.

CDR3 amino acids: CASSREGASNQPQHF. CDR3 nucleotide sequence: TGTGCCAGCAGCCGAGAGGGGGCTAGCAATCAGCCCCAGCATTTT. The J gene is TRBJ1-5, the V gene TRBV7-8; TRBD1 matches at 7 bases. V gave up 5 bases and J gave up 0 bases; unmatched junction bases: 4. Germline-derived CDR1 and CDR2 are SGHVS and FQNEAQ. The CDR3 is 15 residues long.